The clone carrying this TCR beta chain showed up just a few times. Its antigen is not known. The junction departs from germline at one end; a sequencing error may be responsible. Extraction of RNA together with DNA used about 17-34 mg of unsorted bulk tissue. Those patients suffered from chronic HBV infection and were treatment-naive. CDR1 and CDR2 from the germline V gene are MDHEN and SYDVKM. The CDR3 is 15 residues long. The researchers produced TCR beta cDNA from roughly 500 ng total RNA with a constant-region primer. Three nested multiplex PCR rounds of slightly modified ARM-PCR generated TCR beta libraries. For about 11 cycles apiece, the opening two PCR rounds ran with TRBV1-TRBV30 forward primers and a C-beta reverse primer. TCRdb reprocessed the multiplex PCR reads via MiXCR and lists one record per CDR3 protein. Of about 130,000 distinct CDR3 sequences in the sample, 50% to 80% were seen once.

The data were taken from a study of tumor-infiltrating lymphocytes in primary liver carcinoma. Study in general: The five patients, who were men and women, ranged in age from 30 to 69 years. Samples had roughly 3.5 to 7.5 million productive TCRbeta reads, comparable between tissue types.

Study-level points and caveats: Tumor region pairs shared more overlap than did tumor-adjacent and tumor-blood pairs.

Sequenced material: liver tumor tissue from sampling region 3. The sample's subset: tumor region T3, left-lateral pole. The sequence was collected from a woman aged 55-75 years with primary liver carcinoma and hepatitis B virus infection. The chain combines TRBV28 with TRBJ2-1, with a tentative D call TRBD1 (5 bases). The CDR3 region has the DNA TGTGCTAGCACCGCAGGGATTGAGTTCTACAATGAGCAGTTCTTC. It encodes CASTAGIEFYNEQFF. Variable domain in full (rest from reference TRBV28 and TRBJ2-1): DVKVTQSSRYLVKRTGEKVFLECVQDMDHENMFWYRQDPGLGLRLIYFSYDVKMKEKGDIPEGYSVSREKKERFSLILESASTNQTSMYLCASTAGIEFYNEQFFGPGTRLTVL.